This is a list of T cell receptor beta chains from one sample in a study of T cells after somatic rescue of genetic block. Clones were sequenced by immunoSEQ multiplex PCR, and TCRdb holds only the in-frame ones, with some missing. The sample records approximately 14,000 clones, around 70% being singletons. Sequencing was carried out using peripheral blood mononuclear cells (PBMCs). Receptor source: a boy younger than 18. Each CDR3 is given with its conserved first and last residue. Fields, in order: J gene, CDR3 length, clone size, D gene, V gene, CDR3 DNA, CDR3 protein. D genes are given only for firm matches. Clone size appears in some rows only: once, few, many, or a class for an expanded clone.

J gene: TRBJ1-2; CDR3 length: 17; clone size: NA; D gene: NA; V gene: TRBV19; CDR3 DNA: TGTGCCAGTAGTATTCATCCCTCTGTAGGGGGGCGAGATGGCTACACCTTC; CDR3 protein: CASSIHPSVGGRDGYTF
J gene: TRBJ1-3; CDR3 length: 13; clone size: NA; D gene: NA; V gene: TRBV25-1; CDR3 DNA: TGTGCCAGCAGTGGTACTACTGGAAACACCATATATTTT; CDR3 protein: CASSGTTGNTIYF
J gene: TRBJ1-4; CDR3 length: 16; clone size: NA; D gene: TRBD1; V gene: TRBV27; CDR3 DNA: TGTGCCAGCAGTCCGCGTGGGGACACAGGGGGGGAAAAACTGTTTTTT; CDR3 protein: CASSPRGDTGGEKLFF
J gene: TRBJ2-5; CDR3 length: 14; clone size: NA; D gene: NA; V gene: TRBV10-3; CDR3 DNA: TGTGCCATCATGAGGGGGGGCGCAGGAGAGACCCAGTACTTC; CDR3 protein: CAIMRGGAGETQYF
J gene: TRBJ1-2; CDR3 length: 15; clone size: few; D gene: TRBD1; V gene: TRBV28; CDR3 DNA: TGTGCCAGCAGTTTAGACAGGGGGCGCGTCTATGGCTACACCTTC; CDR3 protein: CASSLDRGRVYGYTF
J gene: TRBJ2-7; CDR3 length: 15; clone size: NA; D gene: TRBD2; V gene: TRBV10-2; CDR3 DNA: TGCGCCAGCAGTGAAGGGCTAGCGGGACCCTACGAGCAGTACTTC; CDR3 protein: CASSEGLAGPYEQYF
J gene: TRBJ2-1; CDR3 length: 12; clone size: NA; D gene: NA; V gene: TRBV9; CDR3 DNA: TGTGTCCCCGCCGGGATCTACAATGAGCAGTTCTTC; CDR3 protein: CVPAGIYNEQFF
J gene: TRBJ2-2; CDR3 length: 16; clone size: NA; D gene: TRBD2; V gene: TRBV6-6; CDR3 DNA: TGTGCCAGCAGTTCCTTAGCGGGGGGGCCCGGCGGGGAGCTGTTTTTT; CDR3 protein: CASSSLAGGPGGELFF
J gene: TRBJ2-1; CDR3 length: 16; clone size: few; D gene: NA; V gene: TRBV28; CDR3 DNA: TGTGCCAGCAGTATCCTTACAGGGGGGGCCTACAATGAGCAGTTCTTC; CDR3 protein: CASSILTGGAYNEQFF
J gene: TRBJ2-1; CDR3 length: 15; clone size: NA; D gene: TRBD2; V gene: TRBV5-8; CDR3 DNA: TGTGCCAGCAGCCGACTAGCGGGGGCCCCCTGGGGGCAGTTCTTC; CDR3 protein: CASSRLAGAPWGQFF
J gene: TRBJ2-5; CDR3 length: 15; clone size: NA; D gene: TRBD1; V gene: TRBV25-1; CDR3 DNA: TGTGCCAGCAGTGAAAGAAAGGGGGCAAAAGAGACCCAGTACTTC; CDR3 protein: CASSERKGAKETQYF
J gene: TRBJ1-2; CDR3 length: 15; clone size: NA; D gene: NA; V gene: TRBV28; CDR3 DNA: TGTGCCAGCAGTTTACACCCCCAGCTTAACTATGGCTACACCTTC; CDR3 protein: CASSLHPQLNYGYTF
J gene: TRBJ2-6; CDR3 length: 17; clone size: NA; D gene: NA; V gene: TRBV11-2; CDR3 DNA: TGTGCCAGCAGCTTAGACCCCACACGCTCTGGGGCCAACGTCCTGACTTTC; CDR3 protein: CASSLDPTRSGANVLTF
J gene: TRBJ2-7; CDR3 length: 17; clone size: once; D gene: TRBD2; V gene: TRBV28; CDR3 DNA: TGTGCCAGCAGTTTTCCCATGACTAGCGGGGGAACCTACGAGCAGTACTTC; CDR3 protein: CASSFPMTSGGTYEQYF
J gene: TRBJ2-1; CDR3 length: 16; clone size: NA; D gene: TRBD2; V gene: TRBV28; CDR3 DNA: TGTGCCAGCAGTACCAGTGGACTAGTGAGTTACAATGAGCAGTTCTTC; CDR3 protein: CASSTSGLVSYNEQFF
J gene: TRBJ2-7; CDR3 length: 14; clone size: NA; D gene: TRBD1; V gene: TRBV19; CDR3 DNA: TGTGCCAGTAGTATCGGGACAGGGACCTACGAGCAGTACTTC; CDR3 protein: CASSIGTGTYEQYF
J gene: TRBJ1-1; CDR3 length: 13; clone size: NA; D gene: NA; V gene: TRBV10-1; CDR3 DNA: TGCGCCAGCAGCCGTTGGAGGAACACTGAAGCTTTCTTT; CDR3 protein: CASSRWRNTEAFF
J gene: TRBJ2-7; CDR3 length: 15; clone size: NA; D gene: TRBD1; V gene: TRBV25-1; CDR3 DNA: TGTGCCAGCAGCCCGAGAGTGACAGGGGCAGGAGTGCAGTACTTC; CDR3 protein: CASSPRVTGAGVQYF
J gene: TRBJ2-7; CDR3 length: 14; clone size: NA; D gene: NA; V gene: TRBV27; CDR3 DNA: TGTGCCAGCAGCCTCACAGGGCCCCCCTACGAGCAGTACTTC; CDR3 protein: CASSLTGPPYEQYF
J gene: TRBJ1-4; CDR3 length: 16; clone size: NA; D gene: TRBD1; V gene: TRBV5-1; CDR3 DNA: TGCGCCAGCAGCTCCACGCTGACAGGGAGTAATGAAAAACTGTTTTTT; CDR3 protein: CASSSTLTGSNEKLFF
J gene: TRBJ2-5; CDR3 length: 16; clone size: once; D gene: TRBD1; V gene: TRBV9; CDR3 DNA: TGTGCCAGCAGCGCTGGGACAGGGGTTCCCCAAGAGACCCAGTACTTC; CDR3 protein: CASSAGTGVPQETQYF
J gene: TRBJ1-2; CDR3 length: 10; clone size: NA; D gene: NA; V gene: TRBV11-3; CDR3 DNA: TGTGCCAGCAGCTTCTATGGCTACACCTTC; CDR3 protein: CASSFYGYTF
J gene: TRBJ1-5; CDR3 length: 15; clone size: NA; D gene: NA; V gene: TRBV15; CDR3 DNA: TGTGCCACCAGCAGTTGGGGACGGCCCAATCAGCCCCAGCATTTT; CDR3 protein: CATSSWGRPNQPQHF
J gene: TRBJ1-5; CDR3 length: 15; clone size: few; D gene: NA; V gene: TRBV6-6; CDR3 DNA: TGTGCCAGCAGTTACTCTCCAGGACCCAATCAGCCCCAGCATTTT; CDR3 protein: CASSYSPGPNQPQHF
J gene: TRBJ1-1; CDR3 length: 14; clone size: NA; D gene: NA; V gene: TRBV28; CDR3 DNA: TGTGCCACACGCAAGAGGGTCACGAACACTGAAGCTTTCTTT; CDR3 protein: CATRKRVTNTEAFF
J gene: TRBJ2-3; CDR3 length: 20; clone size: NA; D gene: NA; V gene: TRBV5-1; CDR3 DNA: TGCGCCAGCAGCTTGACCCCCCTATCCGAAGTTATTTTGTACACAGATACGCAGTATTTT; CDR3 protein: CASSLTPLSEVILYTDTQYF
J gene: TRBJ1-2; CDR3 length: 12; clone size: NA; D gene: TRBD1; V gene: TRBV10-3; CDR3 DNA: TGTGCCAGCAGGTTACAGGGGAGAGGCTACACCTTC; CDR3 protein: CASRLQGRGYTF
J gene: TRBJ2-5; CDR3 length: 17; clone size: NA; D gene: NA; V gene: TRBV10-2; CDR3 DNA: TGCGCCAGCAGTAGGGGTTGGGGGCTCTTGTACCAAGAGACCCAGTACTTC; CDR3 protein: CASSRGWGLLYQETQYF
J gene: TRBJ2-3; CDR3 length: 16; clone size: few; D gene: TRBD2; V gene: TRBV7-9; CDR3 DNA: TGTGCCAGCAGTACGCGGGCTAGCGGGAGCACAGATACGCAGTATTTT; CDR3 protein: CASSTRASGSTDTQYF
J gene: TRBJ1-4; CDR3 length: 18; clone size: NA; D gene: TRBD1; V gene: TRBV5-6; CDR3 DNA: TGTGCCAGCAGCTTAGGGGGGACAGGGCGTGCAACTAATGAAAAACTGTTTTTT; CDR3 protein: CASSLGGTGRATNEKLFF
J gene: TRBJ2-3; CDR3 length: 14; clone size: NA; D gene: NA; V gene: TRBV5-8; CDR3 DNA: TGTGCCAGCAGCTTGGAGGCCCGGTCGGATACGCAGTATTTT; CDR3 protein: CASSLEARSDTQYF
J gene: TRBJ2-3; CDR3 length: 16; clone size: NA; D gene: NA; V gene: TRBV7-9; CDR3 DNA: TGTGCCAGCAGCTTAGGCAAGGTTTCTAGCACAGATACGCAGTATTTT; CDR3 protein: CASSLGKVSSTDTQYF
J gene: TRBJ1-2; CDR3 length: 15; clone size: NA; D gene: TRBD1; V gene: TRBV27; CDR3 DNA: TGTGCCAGCAGTTTATCGGGGACAGGGGGCATAAGCTACACCTTC; CDR3 protein: CASSLSGTGGISYTF
J gene: TRBJ1-4; CDR3 length: 16; clone size: NA; D gene: TRBD1; V gene: TRBV28; CDR3 DNA: TGTGCCAGCAGTTCTTTGGGGGACAGGGGAGGTGAAAAACTGTTTTTT; CDR3 protein: CASSSLGDRGGEKLFF
J gene: TRBJ2-3; CDR3 length: 18; clone size: NA; D gene: TRBD2; V gene: TRBV10-3; CDR3 DNA: TGTGCCATCAGTGACCCAGCGGGGGGTCCTCCTTCCACAGATACGCAGTATTTT; CDR3 protein: CAISDPAGGPPSTDTQYF
J gene: TRBJ1-1; CDR3 length: 17; clone size: NA; D gene: NA; V gene: TRBV4-2; CDR3 DNA: TGTGCCAGCAGCCAAGAGGGGACCGTGTGGTCGGGCACTGAAGCTTTCTTT; CDR3 protein: CASSQEGTVWSGTEAFF
J gene: TRBJ2-5; CDR3 length: 16; clone size: NA; D gene: NA; V gene: TRBV5-5; CDR3 DNA: TGTGCCAGCAGCTCACTTTTGGGGGCAGGGGAAGAGACCCAGTACTTC; CDR3 protein: CASSSLLGAGEETQYF
J gene: TRBJ1-2; CDR3 length: 11; clone size: NA; D gene: NA; V gene: TRBV6-1; CDR3 DNA: TGTGCCAGTCGAATTGGGGATGGCTACACCTTC; CDR3 protein: CASRIGDGYTF
J gene: TRBJ1-1; CDR3 length: 16; clone size: NA; D gene: NA; V gene: TRBV5-5; CDR3 DNA: TGTGCCAGCAGCTTATTAGCACTGGACCCGAACAGGGAAGCTTTCTTT; CDR3 protein: CASSLLALDPNREAFF
J gene: TRBJ2-7; CDR3 length: 15; clone size: once; D gene: TRBD1; V gene: TRBV19; CDR3 DNA: TGTGCCAGTAGTATTAGACAGGGGGATCGCTACGAGCAGTACTTC; CDR3 protein: CASSIRQGDRYEQYF
J gene: TRBJ1-2; CDR3 length: 13; clone size: NA; D gene: NA; V gene: TRBV11-2; CDR3 DNA: TGTGCCAGCAGCTTAGACAGGGGAGATGGCTACACCTTC; CDR3 protein: CASSLDRGDGYTF
J gene: TRBJ1-2; CDR3 length: 17; clone size: NA; D gene: NA; V gene: TRBV14; CDR3 DNA: TGTGCCAGCATGCCGAGTCCAGGGTACCTCCCTAACTATGGCTACACCTTC; CDR3 protein: CASMPSPGYLPNYGYTF
J gene: TRBJ2-7; CDR3 length: 15; clone size: NA; D gene: NA; V gene: TRBV5-1; CDR3 DNA: TGCGCCAGCAGCTTGGATACGGGAGAATCGATCGAGCAGTACTTC; CDR3 protein: CASSLDTGESIEQYF
J gene: TRBJ1-2; CDR3 length: 15; clone size: once; D gene: NA; V gene: TRBV5-1; CDR3 DNA: TGCGCCAGCAGCTTTGGTCAGGGAGGGAACTATGGCTACACCTTC; CDR3 protein: CASSFGQGGNYGYTF
J gene: TRBJ2-1; CDR3 length: 13; clone size: once; D gene: TRBD2; V gene: TRBV15; CDR3 DNA: TGTGCCACCCCCTCCCCCGGGGGGATTGAGCAGTTCTTC; CDR3 protein: CATPSPGGIEQFF
J gene: TRBJ2-7; CDR3 length: 14; clone size: NA; D gene: NA; V gene: TRBV15; CDR3 DNA: TGTGCCACCAGCAGTAACCCATACAGGGTCGAGCAGTACTTC; CDR3 protein: CATSSNPYRVEQYF
J gene: TRBJ2-7; CDR3 length: 15; clone size: NA; D gene: TRBD1; V gene: TRBV19; CDR3 DNA: TGTGCCAGTAGTCCCGTCGGGACAGTCTCCTACGAGCAGTACTTC; CDR3 protein: CASSPVGTVSYEQYF
J gene: TRBJ2-1; CDR3 length: 15; clone size: medium-sized; D gene: TRBD2; V gene: TRBV18; CDR3 DNA: TGTGCCAGCTCATCGCAGGGACTAGCGGACAATGAGCAGTTCTTC; CDR3 protein: CASSSQGLADNEQFF
J gene: TRBJ1-1; CDR3 length: 15; clone size: NA; D gene: TRBD1; V gene: TRBV6-5; CDR3 DNA: TGTGCCAGCAGTCCATACAGGGGTCAAAGGGGTGAAGCTTTCTTT; CDR3 protein: CASSPYRGQRGEAFF
J gene: TRBJ2-2; CDR3 length: 16; clone size: few; D gene: TRBD2; V gene: TRBV5-1; CDR3 DNA: TGCGCCAGCAGCCCCCGGACTAGCCTGAACACCGGGGAGCTGTTTTTT; CDR3 protein: CASSPRTSLNTGELFF
J gene: TRBJ2-6; CDR3 length: 15; clone size: medium-sized; D gene: NA; V gene: TRBV9; CDR3 DNA: TGTGCCAGCAACTTCGACGGGTCCAGGGCCAACGTCCTGACTTTC; CDR3 protein: CASNFDGSRANVLTF
J gene: TRBJ2-2; CDR3 length: 13; clone size: medium-sized; D gene: NA; V gene: TRBV6-1; CDR3 DNA: TGTGCCAGCAGGGGAATAACCTTCGGGGAGCTGTTTTTT; CDR3 protein: CASRGITFGELFF
J gene: TRBJ2-3; CDR3 length: 13; clone size: NA; D gene: NA; V gene: TRBV19; CDR3 DNA: TGTGCCAGTAGTAGCAGACCCACAGATACGCAGTATTTT; CDR3 protein: CASSSRPTDTQYF